This T cell receptor beta chain was recovered during a study of T-cell memory formation after mild COVID-19. There are a few counts of this clonotype. TCRdb re-called the 5' RACE reads with MiXCR, one entry per CDR3 protein. In the table there are about 350,000 distinct CDR3 sequences, roughly an eighth of which are singletons. The germline V gene has CDR1 KGHSH and CDR2 LQKENI. V was trimmed by 2 bases and J by 1 base, leaving 11 bases between them. CDR3 size: 15 residues. The material sequenced was PBMCs or a T cell subset sorted from them (not recorded which). This receptor was identified in a man younger than 35 who had mild COVID-19 (a few samples of this study predate the infection). Cell type and time point are not known. The chain carries TRBV18 and TRBJ1-2; D unresolved. The CDR3 sequence is CASSPGSLLNYGYTF. As DNA, the CDR3 is TGTGCCAGCTCACCAGGGAGCCTTCTTAACTATGGCTACACCTTC.